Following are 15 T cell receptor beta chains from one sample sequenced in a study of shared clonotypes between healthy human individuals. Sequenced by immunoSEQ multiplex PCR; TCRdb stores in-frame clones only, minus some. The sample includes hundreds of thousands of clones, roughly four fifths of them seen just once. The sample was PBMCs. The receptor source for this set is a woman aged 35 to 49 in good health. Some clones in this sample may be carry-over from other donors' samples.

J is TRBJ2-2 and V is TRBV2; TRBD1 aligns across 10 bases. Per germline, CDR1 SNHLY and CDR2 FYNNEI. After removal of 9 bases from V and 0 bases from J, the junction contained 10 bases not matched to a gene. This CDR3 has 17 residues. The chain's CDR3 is CARSRNGTGANTGELFF. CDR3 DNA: TGTGCCAGATCAAGGAACGGGACAGGGGCGAACACCGGGGAGCTGTTTTTT.

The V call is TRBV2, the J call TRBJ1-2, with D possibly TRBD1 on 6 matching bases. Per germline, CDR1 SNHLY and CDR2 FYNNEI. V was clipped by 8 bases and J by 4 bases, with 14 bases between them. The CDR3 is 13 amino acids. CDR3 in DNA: TGTGCCAGCGACCAGGGGTATTTCTATGGCTACACCTTC. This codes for CASDQGYFYGYTF.

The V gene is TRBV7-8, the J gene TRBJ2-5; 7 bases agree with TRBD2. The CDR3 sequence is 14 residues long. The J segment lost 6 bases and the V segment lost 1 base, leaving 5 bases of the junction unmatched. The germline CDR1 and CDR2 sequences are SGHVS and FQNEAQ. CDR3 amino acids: CASSLGYGGKTQYF. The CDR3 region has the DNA TGTGCCAGCAGCTTAGGGTACGGGGGGAAGACCCAGTACTTC.

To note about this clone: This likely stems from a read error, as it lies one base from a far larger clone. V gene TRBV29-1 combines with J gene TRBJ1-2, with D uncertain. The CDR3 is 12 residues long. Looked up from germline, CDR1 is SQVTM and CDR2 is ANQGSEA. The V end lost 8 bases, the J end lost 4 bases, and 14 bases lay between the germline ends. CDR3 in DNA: TGCAGCCCCGAAATAGTCCCCTATGGCTACACCTTC. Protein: CSPEIVPYGYTF.

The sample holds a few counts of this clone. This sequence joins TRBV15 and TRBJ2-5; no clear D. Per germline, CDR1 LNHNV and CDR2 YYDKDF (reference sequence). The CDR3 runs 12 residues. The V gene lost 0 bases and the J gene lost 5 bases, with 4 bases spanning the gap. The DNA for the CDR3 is TGTGCCACCAGCAGAGATGTGGAGACCCAGTACTTC. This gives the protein CATSRDVETQYF.

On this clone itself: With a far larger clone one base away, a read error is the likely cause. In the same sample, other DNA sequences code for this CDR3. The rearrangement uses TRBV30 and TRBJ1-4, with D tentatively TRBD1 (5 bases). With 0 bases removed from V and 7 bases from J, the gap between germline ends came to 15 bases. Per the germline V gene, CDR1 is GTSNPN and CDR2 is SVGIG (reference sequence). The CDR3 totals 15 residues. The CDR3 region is CAWSVLRARGEKLFF. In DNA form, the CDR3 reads TGTGCCTGGAGTGTACTCAGGGCGAGGGGTGAAAAACTGTTTTTT.

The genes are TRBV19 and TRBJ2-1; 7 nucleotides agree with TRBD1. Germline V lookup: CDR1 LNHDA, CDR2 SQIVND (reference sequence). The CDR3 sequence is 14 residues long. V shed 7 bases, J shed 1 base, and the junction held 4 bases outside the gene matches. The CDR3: CASNRDRSYNEQFF. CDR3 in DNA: TGTGCCAGTAACCGGGACAGATCCTACAATGAGCAGTTCTTC. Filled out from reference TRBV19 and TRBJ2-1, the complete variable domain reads DGGITQSPKYLFRKEGQNVTLSCEQNLNHDAMYWYRQDPGQGLRLIYYSQIVNDFQKGDIAEGYSVSREKKESFPLTVTSAQKNPTAFYLCASNRDRSYNEQFFGPGTRLTVL.

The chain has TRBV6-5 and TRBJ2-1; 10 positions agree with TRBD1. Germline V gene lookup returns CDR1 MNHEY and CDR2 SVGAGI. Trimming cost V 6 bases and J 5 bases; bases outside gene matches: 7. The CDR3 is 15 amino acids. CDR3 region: CASSQGQGPNNEQFF. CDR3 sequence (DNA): TGTGCCAGCAGCCAGGGACAGGGGCCCAACAATGAGCAGTTCTTC.

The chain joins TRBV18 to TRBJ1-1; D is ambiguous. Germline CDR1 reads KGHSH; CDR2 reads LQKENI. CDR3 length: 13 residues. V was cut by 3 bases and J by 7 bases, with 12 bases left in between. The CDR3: CASSPGESVEAFF. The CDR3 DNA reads TGTGCCAGCTCACCTGGAGAGTCTGTTGAAGCTTTCTTT.

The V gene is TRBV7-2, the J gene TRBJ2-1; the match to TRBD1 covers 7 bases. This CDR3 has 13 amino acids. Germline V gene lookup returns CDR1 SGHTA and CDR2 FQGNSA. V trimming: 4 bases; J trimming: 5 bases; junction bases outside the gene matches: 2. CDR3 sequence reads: CASSSDRHNEQFF. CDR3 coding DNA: TGTGCCAGCAGCTCGGACAGGCACAATGAGCAGTTCTTC.

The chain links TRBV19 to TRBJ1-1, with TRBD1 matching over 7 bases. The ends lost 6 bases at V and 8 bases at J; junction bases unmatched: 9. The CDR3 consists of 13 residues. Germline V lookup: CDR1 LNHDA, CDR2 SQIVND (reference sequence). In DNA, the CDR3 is TGTGCCAGTAGCGGACAGGTCAAGAGGGAAGCTTTCTTT. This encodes CASSGQVKREAFF.

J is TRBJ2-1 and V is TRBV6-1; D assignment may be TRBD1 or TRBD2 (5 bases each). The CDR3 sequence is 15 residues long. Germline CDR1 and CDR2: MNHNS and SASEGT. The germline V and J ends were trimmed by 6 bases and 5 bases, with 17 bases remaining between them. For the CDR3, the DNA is TGTGCCAGCAGATCCGGGACCCAGACCCACAATGAGCAGTTCTTC. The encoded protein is CASRSGTQTHNEQFF.

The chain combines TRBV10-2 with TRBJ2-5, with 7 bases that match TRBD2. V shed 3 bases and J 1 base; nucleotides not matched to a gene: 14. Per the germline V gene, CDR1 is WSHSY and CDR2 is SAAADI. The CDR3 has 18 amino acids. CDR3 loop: CASSEVFWRGGTQETQYF. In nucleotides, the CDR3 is TGCGCCAGCAGTGAAGTTTTTTGGAGGGGAGGGACCCAAGAGACCCAGTACTTC.

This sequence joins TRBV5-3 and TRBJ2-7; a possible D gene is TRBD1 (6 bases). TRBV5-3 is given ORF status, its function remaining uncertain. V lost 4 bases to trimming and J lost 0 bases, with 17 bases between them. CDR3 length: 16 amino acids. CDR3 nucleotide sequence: TGTGCCAGAAGCCTTGGGACACCCCATATCTCCTACGAGCAGTACTTC. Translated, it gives CARSLGTPHISYEQYF.

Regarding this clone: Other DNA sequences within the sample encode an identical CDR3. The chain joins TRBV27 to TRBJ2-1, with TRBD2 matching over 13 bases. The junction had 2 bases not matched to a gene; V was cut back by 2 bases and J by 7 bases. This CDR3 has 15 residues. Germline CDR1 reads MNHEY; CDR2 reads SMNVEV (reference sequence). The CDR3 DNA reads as TGTGCCAGCAGTTTAGGGACTAGCGGGAAAAATGAGCAGTTCTTC. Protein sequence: CASSLGTSGKNEQFF.